This TCR beta chain was recorded in a study of blood T cells in healthy people across ages. Turning to the study itself: Using template switching, researchers captured about one barcoded beta molecule for each two T cells. Study-level points and caveats: For the donors, CMV status was unknown and possibly confounded expanded clonotype changes.

About this clonotype itself: The antigen remains unidentified.

Germline-derived CDR1 and CDR2 are GTSNPN and SVGIG (reference sequence). V shed 4 bases and J shed 3 bases, with 15 bases lying between them. The CDR3 spans 14 residues. A J-beta primer mix and a sample-barcoded 5' primer were used in a second PCR of about 7 to 12 cycles. One entry per CDR3 protein, called by TCRdb with MiXCR from the 5' RACE reads. Here the sample spans around 650,000 distinct CDR3 sequences, approximately 29% being singletons. The sample consisted of blood. V and J are TRBV30 and TRBJ1-1; D is uncertain. The clonotype originates from a woman of 80 years or more in good health. CDR3 sequence reads: CAWTPTAVDTEAFF. The CDR3 DNA reads as TGTGCCTGGACCCCGACCGCCGTAGACACTGAAGCTTTCTTT.